This is a list of T cell receptor beta chains from one sample in a study of shared clonotypes between healthy human individuals. Assay used: immunoSEQ multiplex PCR; TCRdb lists only in-frame clones, some missing. The table includes over a million clones, 75% to 85% detected once. Sequencing was done on a sample of memory CD4+ T cells from PBMCs. Every receptor here comes from a man aged 18-30 years in good health. Some clones in this sample may be carry-over from other donors' samples. CDR3s include the opening cysteine and the closing phenylalanine or tryptophan. A D gene is named only where the DNA matches it firmly. Expanded clones are given a class, and other clones once, few, many or no size at all.

TRBJ1-1 | TRBD1 | TRBV30 | NA | CAWRRDRLAAFF | TGTGCCTGGAGGAGGGACAGGCTGGCAGCTTTCTTT
TRBJ2-1 | NA | TRBV5-1 | NA | CASSLGSLFYNEQFF | TGCGCCAGCAGCTTGGGTTCTCTATTCTACAATGAGCAGTTCTTC
TRBJ2-3 | TRBD2 | TRBV2 | NA | CASSDGGRADTQYF | TGTGCCAGCAGTGACGGGGGGAGGGCAGATACGCAGTATTTT
TRBJ2-1 | NA | TRBV7-8 | NA | CASSSRGSYNEQFF | TGTGCCAGCAGCTCCCGGGGCTCCTACAATGAGCAGTTCTTC
TRBJ2-5 | NA | TRBV5-4 | few | CASSLGSETQYF | TGTGCCAGCAGCTTGGGGTCAGAGACCCAGTACTTC
TRBJ1-2 | NA | TRBV16 | NA | CASSQSLANYGYTF | TGTGCCAGCAGCCAATCGCTGGCTAACTATGGCTACACCTTC
TRBJ2-3 | NA | TRBV28 | NA | CASGLYRAPTASTQYF | TGTGCCAGCGGCCTGTATAGGGCCCCAACAGCCTCTACGCAGTATTTT
TRBJ1-2 | NA | TRBV29-1 | few | CSDAAGDGYGYTF | TGCAGCGACGCGGCAGGAGATGGCTATGGCTACACCTTC
TRBJ1-5 | NA | TRBV28 | NA | CASSSSIGRRSNQPQHF | TGTGCCAGCAGTTCCTCCATCGGACGGAGGAGCAATCAGCCCCAGCATTTT
TRBJ1-2 | NA | TRBV5-1 | NA | CASSLVPPPDGYTF | TGCGCCAGCAGCTTAGTACCACCTCCCGATGGCTACACCTTC
TRBJ2-3 | TRBD2 | TRBV5-4 | NA | CASSRAWTSGGTDTQYF | TGTGCCAGCAGCCGTGCCTGGACTAGCGGTGGCACAGATACGCAGTATTTT
TRBJ2-7 | NA | TRBV9 | NA | CASSVATLIQTTYEQYF | TGTGCCAGCAGCGTAGCTACGCTCATACAGACCACCTACGAGCAGTACTTC
TRBJ1-1 | TRBD1 | TRBV11-2 | NA | CASSSLAGGAYTEAFF | TGTGCCAGCAGCTCCTTGGCAGGGGGCGCATACACTGAAGCTTTCTTT
TRBJ1-2 | NA | TRBV4-2 | NA | CASSLLGGSYGYTF | TGTGCCAGCAGCTTACTAGGGGGAAGCTATGGCTACACCTTC
TRBJ2-7 | NA | TRBV28 | once | CASSPHRVYEQYF | TGTGCCAGCAGTCCTCACAGGGTCTACGAGCAGTACTTC
TRBJ1-1 | NA | TRBV28 | NA | CASSRGRPAIAFF | TGTGCCAGCAGCCGAGGACGACCGGCAATCGCTTTCTTT
TRBJ2-5 | NA | TRBV7-6 | NA | CASSQNAGGNQETQYF | TGTGCCAGCAGCCAGAACGCAGGGGGGAACCAAGAGACCCAGTACTTC
TRBJ2-1 | TRBD1 | TRBV29-1 | NA | CSVAHTKTTGQGRYEQFF | TGCAGCGTTGCCCACACGAAGACTACGGGACAGGGACGGTATGAGCAGTTCTTC
TRBJ2-7 | NA | TRBV5-1 | NA | CASSFNQGSYEQYF | TGCGCCAGCAGCTTTAATCAGGGCTCCTACGAGCAGTACTTC
TRBJ2-3 | NA | TRBV6-1 | NA | CASSELADTDTQYF | TGTGCCAGCAGTGAACTCGCGGACACAGATACGCAGTATTTT
TRBJ1-2 | TRBD1 | TRBV27 | NA | CASSLSGTGSYGYTF | TGTGCCAGCAGTTTATCGGGGACAGGGAGCTATGGCTACACCTTC
TRBJ2-3 | NA | TRBV5-1 | once | CASSLLDPSTDTQYF | TGCGCCAGCAGCTTGTTAGATCCTAGCACAGATACGCAGTATTTT
TRBJ1-3 | NA | TRBV29-1 | few | CSVGEFSGNTIYF | TGCAGCGTTGGGGAGTTCTCTGGAAACACCATATATTTT
TRBJ2-5 | NA | TRBV7-3 | NA | CASSLKPSPRETQYF | TGTGCCAGCAGCTTAAAGCCCTCCCCCCGAGAGACCCAGTACTTC
TRBJ2-2 | TRBD2 | TRBV6-1 | NA | CASSGGLAGNTGELFF | TGTGCCAGCAGTGGGGGACTAGCGGGGAACACCGGGGAGCTGTTTTTT
TRBJ2-5 | NA | TRBV4-2 | once | CASSRAGPGGETQYF | TGTGCCAGCAGCCGTGCCGGCCCTGGGGGGGAGACCCAGTACTTC
TRBJ2-7 | TRBD2 | TRBV6-1 | many | CASIRTSGFSYEQYF | TGTGCCAGCATCCGGACTAGCGGGTTCTCCTACGAGCAGTACTTC
TRBJ2-2 | NA | TRBV28 | NA | CASSIVQNTGELFF | TGTGCCAGCAGCATCGTCCAGAACACCGGGGAGCTGTTTTTT
TRBJ2-7 | NA | TRBV2 | many | CASSLGYSYEQYF | TGTGCCAGCAGTCTGGGGTACTCCTACGAGCAGTACTTC
TRBJ2-2 | TRBD2 | TRBV18 | NA | CASSPWGGSLGELFF | TGTGCCAGCTCACCCTGGGGCGGGAGTCTCGGGGAGCTGTTTTTT
TRBJ2-1 | TRBD2 | TRBV7-2 | NA | CASTPVTTWASGERGEQFF | TGTGCCAGCACCCCGGTCACAACGTGGGCTAGCGGAGAGAGGGGTGAGCAGTTCTTC
TRBJ1-4 | NA | TRBV5-1 | NA | CASAGQGGEKLFF | TGCGCCAGCGCCGGGCAGGGAGGCGAAAAACTGTTTTTT
TRBJ1-2 | TRBD1 | TRBV7-2 | NA | CASSPRPWDSYGYTF | TGTGCCAGCAGCCCTAGGCCCTGGGACAGCTATGGCTACACCTTC
TRBJ2-2 | NA | TRBV6-5 | NA | CASSYDFTGELFF | TGTGCCAGCAGTTACGACTTCACCGGGGAGCTGTTTTTT
TRBJ2-1 | TRBD2 | TRBV5-1 | NA | CASSLIGAGGRDEQFF | TGCGCCAGCAGCTTGATCGGGGCGGGAGGGCGAGATGAGCAGTTCTTC
TRBJ1-4 | TRBD1 | TRBV7-6 | NA | CASSSTGEGEKLFF | TGTGCCAGCAGCTCGACAGGGGAGGGGGAAAAACTGTTTTTT
TRBJ2-7 | TRBD1 | TRBV5-6 | once | CASSSGQVTSYEQYF | TGTGCCAGCAGCTCGGGACAGGTAACCTCCTACGAGCAGTACTTC
TRBJ1-2 | TRBD1 | TRBV4-3 | NA | CASSPDRGLYGYTF | TGCGCCAGCAGCCCGGACAGGGGCCTCTATGGCTACACCTTC
TRBJ2-3 | TRBD2 | TRBV7-6 | NA | CASSSISGSWQYF | TGTGCCAGCAGCTCGATTAGCGGGTCGTGGCAGTATTTT
TRBJ2-2 | NA | TRBV5-1 | NA | CASSQTGNTGELFF | TGCGCCAGCAGCCAGACAGGGAACACCGGGGAGCTGTTTTTT
TRBJ2-7 | NA | TRBV6-5 | NA | CASSPGRGTYEQYF | TGTGCCAGCAGCCCCGGTAGGGGGACCTACGAGCAGTACTTC